These T cell receptor beta chains were read from a single sample in a study of blood T cell repertoires in COVID-19. Assay used: immunoSEQ multiplex PCR; TCRdb lists only in-frame clones, some missing. There are about 190,000 clones in the sample; almost 80% occur only once, and about 26% lies in the top ten. Sequenced sample: peripheral blood. The receptors shown here come from a woman aged 70-85 years with acute or convalescent COVID-19. The CDR3 runs from the conserved cysteine through the conserved F or W. Each record gives: D gene, V gene, clone size, CDR3 protein. D genes are given only for firm matches. Size tells how often a clone was seen (once, few, many) or the class of an expanded clone, and some rows leave it out.

TRBD2 TRBV7-2 - CASSRGSGSSYEQYF
- TRBV6-1 - CASSEIGPRRGYTF
TRBD2 TRBV5-1 - CASSLDGVVLAEETQYF
TRBD2 TRBV5-1 - CASSSLGAGGYEQYF
TRBD2 TRBV3-1/TRBV3-2 - CASSHTSGAYNEQFF
- TRBV4-2 - CASSQAIPAVNTEAFF
TRBD1 TRBV19 - CASTSAGGSSAETQYF
TRBD1 TRBV4-1 - CASSQGQGKYQPQHF
- TRBV5-1 once CASSTGPPTHEQYF
- TRBV19 - CASSIVRNIQYF
- TRBV10-3 - CAISELAAYQETQYF
TRBD2 TRBV18 - CASSPTSAGGTGELFF
- TRBV19 - CASSTQQGAYEQYF
- TRBV24-1 - CATSDNSGRSYNEQFF
- TRBV29-1 - CSVARSPNTEAFF
- TRBV30 - CARHPWPGEGTDTQYF
- TRBV5-1 - CASSLVGALSNSPLHF
TRBD1 TRBV5-4 - CASSPQGEKLFF
TRBD2 TRBV6-4 - CASSILAGGIEQFF
TRBD1 TRBV5-1 - CASSTGTGGPNYGYTF
- TRBV4-1 - CASSQVDSFGKTNEKLFF
TRBD1 TRBV5-1 - CASRTGQGGTGELFF
- TRBV30 - CAWSRGNSNQPQHF
- TRBV10-1 - CASSAGSNQPQHF
- TRBV7-9 - CASSTRNSPGATNEKLFF
- TRBV3-1/TRBV3-2 - CASSPLLVSSGANVLTF
- TRBV7-9 - CASSFVGGTEAFF
- TRBV5-5 - CASSYRDTENYGYTF
- TRBV19 - CASSPTGGSNQPQHF
TRBD1 TRBV6-2/TRBV6-3 - CASSHARQGMPQPQHF
TRBD1 TRBV6-6 once CASRPTGGEQYF
TRBD2 TRBV19 - CASSIQASGSLNEQFF
TRBD2 TRBV7-8 - CASSSGTSGGTGELFF
- TRBV27 - CASRRDRATDTQYF
- TRBV5-6 - CASSLNQENQPQHF
- TRBV5-1 - CASSQEVMNTEAFF
TRBD1 TRBV6-5 - CASRTSRTGRGYTF
TRBD2 TRBV10-2 - CASSETSGSGADTQYF
- TRBV7-2 - CASSPDRRSSDTQYF
- TRBV29-1 - CSVVSFGTDTQYF
TRBD1 TRBV7-9 - CASTKDRGVQETQYF